This TCR beta chain was captured by sequencing in a study of STAT5B mutations in CD4+ large granular lymphocyte leukemia (dated by TCRdb to the early 2020s). At the level of the whole study: Among the healthy controls, the CDR3 'QG' motif was associated with a particular HLA allele. TCRbeta repertoires of CD4+ T-cell large granular lymphocyte leukemia patients were compared with those of healthy blood donors. Flow cytometry performed on FACSCanto II or FACSVerse showed that the purified fractions had more than 95% purity among lymphocytes. Summary of the overall study and its limitations: Each patient's main leukemic clonotypes were private, but roughly 25% of these clonotypes showed up at low frequency in the non-leukemic repertoires of other patients. Greater clonality appeared to be present in CD4-sorted patient repertoires than in healthy CD4+ repertoires, and the difference was retained after the putative leukemic clones were removed. Data were not HLA-matched; higher clonality in CD4+ versus CD8+ T-LGLL could reflect the relatively small sample size.

Buffy coats from 30 to 40 blood donors, supplied by the Finnish Red Cross blood service, were used as healthy controls. All TCR-sequenced material derived from peripheral blood: patient blood samples and healthy donor buffy coats. Peripheral blood mononuclear cells were isolated by Ficoll-Hypaque gradient centrifugation. Magnetic purification was used to isolate CD4+ cells from the buffy coats of the healthy controls. The Gentra Puregene Cell and Tissue kit was used for genomic DNA extraction, and quantification was performed on a Qubit 2.0 fluorometer. This clone was counted only a few times. The antigen it recognizes is unknown. No per-base quality is available; no much larger clone lies one base away. The immunoSEQ assay at survey resolution was used to sequence TCRbeta rearrangements from genomic DNA. As for the authors' bioinformatics: In the TCR sequencing data, the lowest productive clonotype frequency that could be detected was 2.59 x 10-5. Analyses included only productive TCRbeta rearrangements, meaning complete and in-frame sequences. Clonality for each sample was calculated as Simpson clonality in the immunoSEQ Analyzer version 3.0. Clones were binned by frequency as very rare, small, medium, large (1-20%) or hyperexpanded (>20%). OLGA 1.2.3 estimated generation probabilities, VDJtools produced V-gene circos plots, VDJdb was queried for specificities, and GLIPH identified CDR3 motifs. TCRdb carries this immuneACCESS record with in-frame sequences only. Its versions omit some clonotypes, under half of them owing to an unresolved V gene in the studies checked, with the rest unexplained. V and J calls and clone size follow that table, whereas D and trimming were derived from the DNA. The sample table records tens of thousands of clones; 76% of these occur just once. Over 2% of the sample belongs to the ten largest clones.

The receptor was derived from a human donor in good health. The specimen sequenced was CD4+ T cells from blood buffy coats.

Here the CDR3 is given as CASSLNPGQGTEAFF. The DNA sequence is as follows: TGTGCCAGCAGCTTAAATCCGGGACAGGGTACTGAAGCTTTCTTT. The chain uses TRBV7-2 and TRBJ1-1; TRBD1 agrees with 9 junctional bases. CDR1 and CDR2 are drawn from the germline V gene: SGHTA, FQGNSA. After removal of 2 bases from V and 5 bases from J, the junction retains 6 bases not matched to a gene. The CDR3 runs 15 residues from the cysteine to the phenylalanine. CDR3 DNA only is kept here, 45 bases in frame from base 1. Reference TRBV7-2 and TRBJ1-1 proteins supply the regions before and after the CDR3; the full variable domain is: GAGVSQSPSNKVTEKGKDVELRCDPISGHTALYWYRQSLGQGLEFLIYFQGNSAPDKSGLPSDRFSAERTGGSVSTLTIQRTQQEDSAVYLCASSLNPGQGTEAFFGQGTRLTVV.